The clone carrying this TCR beta chain has a handful of counts. Antigen specificity is unknown. The data derive from a study of T-cell reconstitution after alpha-beta-depleted transplantation in children. Germline lookup yields CDR1 SGDLS and CDR2 YYNGEE. The CDR3 covers 18 residues. V lost 0 bases, J lost 5 bases, and 23 bases lay in between. TCRbeta library construction was performed incorporating unique molecular identifiers. Each CDR3 protein gets one entry after TCRdb re-called the PCR reads with MiXCR. The data contain about 900,000 distinct CDR3 sequences, roughly 29% of them singletons. The study's findings and limits: After one year, T-cell counts and TCRbeta diversity mostly came from new T cells.

The receptor comes from a boy under two years old who had a stem cell transplant for SCID, so the T cells may come from the graft donor. This specimen consisted of PBMCs, mostly from graft donor cells, obtained 360 days after TCRalphabeta/CD19-depleted stem cell transplant. This sequence joins TRBV9 and TRBJ2-5; D remains unclear. CDR3 residues: CASSVGKSTLGSIETQYF. The CDR3 DNA reads TGTGCCAGCAGCGTAGGAAAATCGACCCTCGGGTCGATCGAGACCCAGTACTTC.